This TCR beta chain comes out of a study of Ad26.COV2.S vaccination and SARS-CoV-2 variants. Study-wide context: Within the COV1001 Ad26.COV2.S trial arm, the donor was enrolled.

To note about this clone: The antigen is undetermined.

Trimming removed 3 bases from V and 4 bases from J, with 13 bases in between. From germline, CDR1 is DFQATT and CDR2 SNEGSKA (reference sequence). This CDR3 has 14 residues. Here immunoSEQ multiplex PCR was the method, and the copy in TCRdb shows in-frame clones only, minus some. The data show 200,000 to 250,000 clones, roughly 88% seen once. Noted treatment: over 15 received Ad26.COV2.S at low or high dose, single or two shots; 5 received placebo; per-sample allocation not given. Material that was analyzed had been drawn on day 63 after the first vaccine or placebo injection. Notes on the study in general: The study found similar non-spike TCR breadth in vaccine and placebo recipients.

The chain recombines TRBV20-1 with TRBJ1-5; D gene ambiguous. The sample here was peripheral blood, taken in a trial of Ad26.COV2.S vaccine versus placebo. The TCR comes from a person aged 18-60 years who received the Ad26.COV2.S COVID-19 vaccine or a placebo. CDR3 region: CSASFGNGNQPQHF. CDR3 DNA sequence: TGCAGTGCTAGTTTCGGTAACGGGAATCAGCCCCAGCATTTT.